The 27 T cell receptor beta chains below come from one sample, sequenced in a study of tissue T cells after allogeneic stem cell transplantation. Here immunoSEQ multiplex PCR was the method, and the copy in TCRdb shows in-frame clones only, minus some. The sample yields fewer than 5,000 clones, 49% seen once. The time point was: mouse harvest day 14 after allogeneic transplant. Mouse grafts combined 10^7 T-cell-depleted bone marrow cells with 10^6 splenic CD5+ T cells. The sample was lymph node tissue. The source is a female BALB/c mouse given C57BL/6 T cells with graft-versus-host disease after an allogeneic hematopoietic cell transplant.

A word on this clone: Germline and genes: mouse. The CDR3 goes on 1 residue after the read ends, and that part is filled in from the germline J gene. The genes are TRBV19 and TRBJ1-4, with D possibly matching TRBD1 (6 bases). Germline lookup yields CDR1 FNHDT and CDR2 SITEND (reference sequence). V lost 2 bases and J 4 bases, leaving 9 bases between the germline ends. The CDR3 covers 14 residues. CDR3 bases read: TGTGCCAGCAGTATCGGGACAATCAACGAAAGATTATTT. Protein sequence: CASSIGTINERLF. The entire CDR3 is CASSIGTINERLFF.

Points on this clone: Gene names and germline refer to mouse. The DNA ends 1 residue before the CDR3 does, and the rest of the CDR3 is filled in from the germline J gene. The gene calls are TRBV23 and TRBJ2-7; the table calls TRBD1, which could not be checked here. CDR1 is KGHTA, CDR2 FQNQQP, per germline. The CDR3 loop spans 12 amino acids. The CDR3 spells CSSSLTGGEQYF. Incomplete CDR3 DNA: TGCTCCAGCAGTCTGACAGGGGGTGAACAGTAC.

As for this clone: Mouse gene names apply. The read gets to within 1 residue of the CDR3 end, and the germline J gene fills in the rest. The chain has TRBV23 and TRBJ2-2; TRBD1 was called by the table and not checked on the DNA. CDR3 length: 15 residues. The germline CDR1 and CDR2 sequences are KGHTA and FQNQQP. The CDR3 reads CSSSPRDRNTGQLYF. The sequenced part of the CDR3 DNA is TGCTCCAGCAGTCCTCGGGACAGAAACACCGGGCAGCTCTAC.

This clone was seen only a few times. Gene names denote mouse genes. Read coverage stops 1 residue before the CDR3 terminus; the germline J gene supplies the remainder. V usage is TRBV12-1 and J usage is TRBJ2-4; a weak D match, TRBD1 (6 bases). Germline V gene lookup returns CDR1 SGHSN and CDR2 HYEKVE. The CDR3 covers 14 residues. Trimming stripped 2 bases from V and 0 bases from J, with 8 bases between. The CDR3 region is CASSPQGSQNTLYF. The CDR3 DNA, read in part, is TGTGCCAGCTCTCCCCAGGGGAGTCAAAACACCTTGTAC.

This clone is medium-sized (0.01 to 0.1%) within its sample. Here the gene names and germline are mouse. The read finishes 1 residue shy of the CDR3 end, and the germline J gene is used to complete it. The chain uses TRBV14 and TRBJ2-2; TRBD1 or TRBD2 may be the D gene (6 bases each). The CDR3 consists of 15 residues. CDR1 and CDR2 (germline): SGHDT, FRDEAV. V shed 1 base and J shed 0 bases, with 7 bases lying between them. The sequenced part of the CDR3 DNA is TGTGCCAGCAGTTTCAGGGGGGCAAACACCGGGCAGCTCTAC. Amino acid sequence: CASSFRGANTGQLY. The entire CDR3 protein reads CASSFRGANTGQLYF.

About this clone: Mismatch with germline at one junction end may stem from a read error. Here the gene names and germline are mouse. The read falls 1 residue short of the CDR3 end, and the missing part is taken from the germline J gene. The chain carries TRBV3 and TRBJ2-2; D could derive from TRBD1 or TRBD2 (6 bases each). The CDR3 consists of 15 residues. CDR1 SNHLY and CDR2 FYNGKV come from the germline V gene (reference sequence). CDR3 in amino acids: CASSLAGANTRQLYF. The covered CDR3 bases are TGTGCCAGCAGCTTAGCGGGGGCGAACACCCGGCAGCTCTAC.

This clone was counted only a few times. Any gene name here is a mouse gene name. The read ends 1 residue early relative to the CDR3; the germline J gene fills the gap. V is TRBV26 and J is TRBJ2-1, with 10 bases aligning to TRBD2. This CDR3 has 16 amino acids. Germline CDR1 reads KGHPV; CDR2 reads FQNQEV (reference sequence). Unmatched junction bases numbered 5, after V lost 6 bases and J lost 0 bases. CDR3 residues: CASSRDWGYNYAEQFF. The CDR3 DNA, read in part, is TGTGCCAGCAGCCGGGACTGGGGTTATAACTATGCTGAGCAGTTC.

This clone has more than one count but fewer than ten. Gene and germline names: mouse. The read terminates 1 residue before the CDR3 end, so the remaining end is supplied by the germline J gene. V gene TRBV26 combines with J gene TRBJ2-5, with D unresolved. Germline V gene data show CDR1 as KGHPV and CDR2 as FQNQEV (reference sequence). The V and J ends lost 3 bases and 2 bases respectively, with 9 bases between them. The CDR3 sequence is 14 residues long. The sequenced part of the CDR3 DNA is TGTGCCAGCAGTCTCGGGGTTGCCCAAGACACCCAGTAC. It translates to CASSLGVAQDTQY. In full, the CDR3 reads CASSLGVAQDTQYF.

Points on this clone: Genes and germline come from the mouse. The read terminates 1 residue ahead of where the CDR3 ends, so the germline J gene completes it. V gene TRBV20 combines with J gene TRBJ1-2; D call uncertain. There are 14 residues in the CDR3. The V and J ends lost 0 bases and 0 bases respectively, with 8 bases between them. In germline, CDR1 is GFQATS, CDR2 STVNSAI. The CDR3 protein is CGARDRASNSDYTF. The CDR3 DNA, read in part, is TGTGGTGCTAGGGATCGGGCCTCAAACTCCGACTACACC.

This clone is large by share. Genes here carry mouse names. The CDR3 reads CSSPDWREQYF. The covered CDR3 bases are TGCTCCAGCCCGGACTGGAGGGAACAGTAC. The chain uses TRBV23 and TRBJ2-7; no check of the table's D call, TRBD2, against the DNA was made. The CDR3 extends 1 residue past the end of the read, so its final part is completed from the germline J gene. This CDR3 spans 11 amino acids. From germline, CDR1 is KGHTA and CDR2 FQNQQP.

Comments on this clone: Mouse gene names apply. The CDR3 sequence: CASSLPGSSNERLFF. The covered CDR3 bases are TGTGCCAGCAGTCTCCCAGGGAGTTCCAACGAAAGATTATTT. The V and J genes are TRBV26 and TRBJ1-4; D is perhaps TRBD1 (5 bases). The read falls 1 residue short of the CDR3 end, and the missing part is taken from the germline J gene. Germline CDR1 reads KGHPV; CDR2 reads FQNQEV (reference sequence). Trimming removed 3 bases from V and 1 base from J, with 9 bases in between. This CDR3 region has 15 residues.

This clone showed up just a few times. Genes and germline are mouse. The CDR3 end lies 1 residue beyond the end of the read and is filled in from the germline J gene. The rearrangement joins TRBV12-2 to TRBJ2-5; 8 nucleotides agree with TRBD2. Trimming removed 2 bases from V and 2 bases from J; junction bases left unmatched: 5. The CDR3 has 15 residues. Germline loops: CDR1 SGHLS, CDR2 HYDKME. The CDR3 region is CASSPDWGGQDTQYF. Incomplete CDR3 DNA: TGTGCCAGCTCTCCCGATTGGGGGGGCCAAGACACCCAGTAC. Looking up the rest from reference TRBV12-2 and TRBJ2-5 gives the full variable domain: NSGVVQSPRYIIKGKGERSILKCIPISGHLSVAWYQQTQGQELKFFIQHYDKMERDKGNLPSRFSVQQFDDYHSEMNMSALELEDSAVYFCASSPDWGGQDTQYFGPGTRLLVL.

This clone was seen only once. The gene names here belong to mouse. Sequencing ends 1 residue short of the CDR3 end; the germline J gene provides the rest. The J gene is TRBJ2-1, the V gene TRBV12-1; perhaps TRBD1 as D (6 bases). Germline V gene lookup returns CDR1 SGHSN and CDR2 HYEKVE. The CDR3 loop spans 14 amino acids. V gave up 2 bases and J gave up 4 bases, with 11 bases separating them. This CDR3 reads CASSQPGQYAEQFF. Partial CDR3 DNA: TGTGCCAGCTCTCAGCCGGGACAATATGCTGAGCAGTTC.

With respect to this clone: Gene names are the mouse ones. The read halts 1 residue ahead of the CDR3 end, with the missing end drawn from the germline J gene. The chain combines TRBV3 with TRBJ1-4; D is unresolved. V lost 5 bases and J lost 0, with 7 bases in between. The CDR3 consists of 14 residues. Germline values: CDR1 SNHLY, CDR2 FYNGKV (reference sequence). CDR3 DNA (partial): TGTGCCAGCAGCCGACAATTTTCCAACGAAAGATTATTT. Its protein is CASSRQFSNERLF. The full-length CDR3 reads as CASSRQFSNERLFF.

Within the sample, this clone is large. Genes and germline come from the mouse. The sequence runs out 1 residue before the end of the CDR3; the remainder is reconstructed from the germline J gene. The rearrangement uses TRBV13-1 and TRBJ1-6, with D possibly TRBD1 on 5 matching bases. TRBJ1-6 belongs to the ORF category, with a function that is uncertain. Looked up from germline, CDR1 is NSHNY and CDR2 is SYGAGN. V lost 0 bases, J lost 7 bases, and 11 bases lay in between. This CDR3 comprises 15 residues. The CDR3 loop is CASSDASGWNSPLYF. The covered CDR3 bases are TGTGCCAGCAGTGATGCCTCAGGGTGGAATTCGCCCCTCTAC.

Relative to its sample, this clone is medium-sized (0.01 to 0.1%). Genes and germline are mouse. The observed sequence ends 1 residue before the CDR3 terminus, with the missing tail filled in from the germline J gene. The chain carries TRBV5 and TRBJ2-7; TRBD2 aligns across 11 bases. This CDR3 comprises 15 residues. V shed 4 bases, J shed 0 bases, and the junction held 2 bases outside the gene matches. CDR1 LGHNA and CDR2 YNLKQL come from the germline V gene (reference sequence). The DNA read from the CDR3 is TGTGCCAGCAGCCGGGACTGGGGGAGCTCCTATGAACAGTAC. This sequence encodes CASSRDWGSSYEQY. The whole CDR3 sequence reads CASSRDWGSSYEQYF.

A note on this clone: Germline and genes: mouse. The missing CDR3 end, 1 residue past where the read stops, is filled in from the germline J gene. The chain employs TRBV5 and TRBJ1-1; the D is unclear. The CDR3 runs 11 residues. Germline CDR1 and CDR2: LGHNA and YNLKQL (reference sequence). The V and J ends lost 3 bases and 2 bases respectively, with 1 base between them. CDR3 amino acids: CASSHNTEVFF. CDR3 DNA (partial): TGTGCCAGCAGCCATAACACAGAAGTCTTC.

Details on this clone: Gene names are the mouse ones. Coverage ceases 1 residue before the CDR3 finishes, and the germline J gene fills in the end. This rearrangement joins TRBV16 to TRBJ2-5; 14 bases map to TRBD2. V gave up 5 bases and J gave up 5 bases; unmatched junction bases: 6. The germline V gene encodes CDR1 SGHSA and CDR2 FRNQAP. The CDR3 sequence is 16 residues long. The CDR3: CASSNRDWGGADTQYF. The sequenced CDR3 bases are TGTGCAAGCAGCAATCGGGACTGGGGGGGCGCAGACACCCAGTAC.

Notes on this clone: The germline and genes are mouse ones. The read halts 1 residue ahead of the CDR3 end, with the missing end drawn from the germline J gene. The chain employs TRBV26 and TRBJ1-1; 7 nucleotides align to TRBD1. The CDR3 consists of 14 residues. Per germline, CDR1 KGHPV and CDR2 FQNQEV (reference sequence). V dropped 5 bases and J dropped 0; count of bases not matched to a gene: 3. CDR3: CASSIQGANTEVFF. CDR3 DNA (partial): TGTGCCAGCAGTATTCAGGGGGCAAACACAGAAGTCTTC.

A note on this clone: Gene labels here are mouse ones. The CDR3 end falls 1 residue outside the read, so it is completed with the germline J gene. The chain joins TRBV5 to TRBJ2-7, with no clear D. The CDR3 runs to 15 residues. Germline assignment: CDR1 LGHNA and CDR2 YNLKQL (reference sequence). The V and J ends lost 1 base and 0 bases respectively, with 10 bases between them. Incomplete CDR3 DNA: TGTGCCAGCAGCCAAGCAGTCAGGAGCTCCTATGAACAGTAC. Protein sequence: CASSQAVRSSYEQY. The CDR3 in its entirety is CASSQAVRSSYEQYF.

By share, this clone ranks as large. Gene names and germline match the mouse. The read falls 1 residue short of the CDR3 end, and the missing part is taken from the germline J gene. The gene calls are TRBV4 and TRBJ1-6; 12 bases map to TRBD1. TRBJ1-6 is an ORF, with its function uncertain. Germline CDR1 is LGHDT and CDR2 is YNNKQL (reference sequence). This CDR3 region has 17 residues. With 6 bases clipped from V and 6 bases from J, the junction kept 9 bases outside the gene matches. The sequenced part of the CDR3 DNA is TGTGCCAGCAGTCCCGGGACAGGGGGCCGGGGTAATTCGCCCCTCTAC. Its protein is CASSPGTGGRGNSPLY. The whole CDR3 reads CASSPGTGGRGNSPLYF.

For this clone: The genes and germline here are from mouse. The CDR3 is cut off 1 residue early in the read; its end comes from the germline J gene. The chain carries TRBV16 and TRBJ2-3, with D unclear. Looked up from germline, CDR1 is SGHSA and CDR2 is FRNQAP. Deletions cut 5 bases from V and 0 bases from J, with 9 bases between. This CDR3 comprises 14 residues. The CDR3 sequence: CASSPDNSAETLYF. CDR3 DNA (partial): TGTGCAAGCAGCCCAGACAATAGTGCAGAAACGCTGTAT.

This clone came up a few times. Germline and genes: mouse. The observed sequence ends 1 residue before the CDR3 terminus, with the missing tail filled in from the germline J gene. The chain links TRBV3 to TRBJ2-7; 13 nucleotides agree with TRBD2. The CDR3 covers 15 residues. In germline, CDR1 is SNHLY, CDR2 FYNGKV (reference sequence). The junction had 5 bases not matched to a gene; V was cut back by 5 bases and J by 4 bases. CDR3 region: CASSLRDWGGYEQYF. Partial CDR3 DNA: TGTGCCAGCAGCCTCCGGGACTGGGGGGGTTATGAACAGTAC.

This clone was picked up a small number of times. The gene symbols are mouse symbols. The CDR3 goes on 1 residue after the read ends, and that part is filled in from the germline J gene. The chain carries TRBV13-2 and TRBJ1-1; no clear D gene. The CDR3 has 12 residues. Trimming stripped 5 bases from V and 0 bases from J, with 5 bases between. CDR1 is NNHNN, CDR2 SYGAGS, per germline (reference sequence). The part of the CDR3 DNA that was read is TGTGCCAGCGGACAGTCAAACACAGAAGTCTTC. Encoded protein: CASGQSNTEVF. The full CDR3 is CASGQSNTEVFF.

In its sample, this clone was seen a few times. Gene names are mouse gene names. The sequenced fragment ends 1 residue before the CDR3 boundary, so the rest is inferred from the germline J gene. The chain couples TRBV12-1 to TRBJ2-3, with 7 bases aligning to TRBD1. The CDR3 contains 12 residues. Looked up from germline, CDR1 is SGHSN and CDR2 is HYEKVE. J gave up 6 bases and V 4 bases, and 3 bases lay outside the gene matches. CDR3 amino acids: CASSRQGETLYF. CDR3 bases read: TGTGCCAGCTCAAGACAGGGTGAAACGCTGTAT.

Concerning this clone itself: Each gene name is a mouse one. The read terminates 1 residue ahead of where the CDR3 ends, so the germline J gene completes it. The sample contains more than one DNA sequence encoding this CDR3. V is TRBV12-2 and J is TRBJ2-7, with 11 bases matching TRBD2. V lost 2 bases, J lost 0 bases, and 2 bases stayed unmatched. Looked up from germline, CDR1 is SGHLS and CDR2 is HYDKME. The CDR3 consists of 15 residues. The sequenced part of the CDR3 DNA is TGTGCCAGCTCTCGACTGGGGGGGAGCTCCTATGAACAGTAC. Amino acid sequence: CASSRLGGSSYEQY. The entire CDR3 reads CASSRLGGSSYEQYF.

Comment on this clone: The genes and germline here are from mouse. CDR3 residues: CASSFNKNYAEQFF. The DNA read from the CDR3 is TGTGCCAGCAGTTTTAACAAAAACTATGCTGAGCAGTTC. The chain is built from TRBV15 and TRBJ2-1; D remains unclear. The read terminates 1 residue before the CDR3 end, so the remaining end is supplied by the germline J gene. This CDR3 is built from 14 residues. Deletions cut 3 bases from V and 1 base from J, with 7 bases between. Germline CDR1 reads SGHND; CDR2 reads FRSKSL. The full variable domain, rest sourced from reference TRBV15 and TRBJ2-1, is DAGVTQTPRHEVAEKGQTIILKCEPVSGHNDLFWYRQTKIQGLELLSYFRSKSLMEDGGAFKDRFKAEMLNSSFSTLKIQPTEPKDSAVYLCASSFNKNYAEQFFGPGTRLTVL.